These 27 T cell receptor beta chains came from one sample sequenced in a study of regulatory T cells in long-lasting Graves disease. iRepertoire HTBI primers and Arm-PCR of CDR3 regions built TCR beta libraries. Via MiXCR, TCRdb re-called the multiplex PCR reads, giving one row per CDR3 protein. The data contain 350,000 to 450,000 distinct CDR3 sequences, approximately 10% of them singletons. Indicated time point: newly diagnosed GD, antithyroid drugs for less than 3 months. RNA extracted from PBMCs served as the sequencing template. The same sample was also used in a study of T cells in Graves' hyperthyroidism and ophthalmopathy.

Sequenced here: peripheral blood mononuclear cells (PBMCs), sampled at new diagnosis, from a patient treated with antithyroid drugs. Every receptor here comes from a young woman with Graves disease.

Many counts were recorded for this clonotype. This chain links TRBV12-3 or TRBV12-4 with TRBJ2-2; no firm D call. The ends were cut back, 2 bases at V and 0 bases at J, with 13 bases in the middle. This CDR3 spans 17 amino acids. This CDR3 reads CASSLFGNPTNTGELFF. The CDR3 DNA reads as TGTGCCAGCAGTTTATTTGGAAACCCGACGAACACCGGGGAGCTGTTTTTT.

For this clonotype: The CDR3 does not end in the conserved phenylalanine or tryptophan, so this is likely a read error. CDR3 residues: CASSTPPTGEVDGYTS. The CDR3 DNA reads TGTGCCAGTAGTACCCCCCCGACAGGGGAGGTTGATGGCTACACCTCC. The chain recombines TRBV19 with TRBJ1-2; 8 bases are shared with TRBD1. The trim removed 4 bases at V and 6 bases at J, leaving 13 bases unmatched. The CDR3 contains 16 residues. CDR1 is LNHDA, CDR2 SQIVND, per germline (reference sequence).

The chain joins TRBV5-5 to TRBJ2-1; 7 nucleotides align to TRBD1. Germline V CDR1 and CDR2: SGHKS, YYEKEE (reference sequence). The CDR3 runs 15 residues. J gave up 7 bases and V 6 bases, and 13 bases lay outside the gene matches. The CDR3 DNA follows: TGTGCCAGCACCCCCGGGACAGAGGGAAGGAATGAGCAGTTCTTC. Translated: CASTPGTEGRNEQFF.

This clonotype was picked up many times. V and J are TRBV4-3 and TRBJ2-3; TRBD2 aligns across 8 bases. After removal of 0 bases from V and 1 base from J, the junction contained 12 bases not matched to a gene. Germline V gene lookup returns CDR1 LGHNA and CDR2 YSLEER. The CDR3 is 19 amino acids. The CDR3 DNA reads TGCGCCAGCAGCCAAGAAATAGCGGGGACCTACGGGGGCACAGATACGCAGTATTTT. Its translation: CASSQEIAGTYGGTDTQYF.

This clonotype was found many times. The V call is TRBV13, the J call TRBJ2-1; 10 bases align to TRBD2. Trimming removed 5 bases from V and 0 bases from J; junction bases left unmatched: 19. Germline V gives CDR1 PRHDT, CDR2 FYEKMQ (reference sequence). This CDR3 is built from 21 residues. CDR3 sequence: CASSAIPGGISGGSSYNEQFF. The CDR3 DNA sequence: TGTGCCAGCAGCGCCATACCGGGCGGGATTAGCGGGGGGAGCTCCTACAATGAGCAGTTCTTC.

This clonotype was counted many times. The CDR3 is CSVEWSGSYEQYF. CDR3 DNA sequence: TGCAGCGTTGAGTGGTCGGGCTCCTACGAGCAGTACTTC. The chain combines TRBV29-1 with TRBJ2-7; D is unresolved. Trimming took 3 bases from V and 0 from J, leaving 9 bases between them. Germline loops: CDR1 SQVTM, CDR2 ANQGSEA. This CDR3 has 13 residues.

The genes are TRBV7-6 and TRBJ2-2; tentatively, D is TRBD2 (6 bases). The CDR3 has 16 residues. The V gene lost 3 bases and the J gene lost 6 bases, with 17 bases spanning the gap. Germline lookup yields CDR1 SGHVS and CDR2 FNYEAQ. The CDR3 loop reads CASSFGGQGFSGELFF. The CDR3 coding sequence is TGTGCCAGCAGCTTCGGAGGGCAGGGTTTCTCCGGGGAGCTGTTTTTT.

This clonotype was found many times. The CDR3 is CASSSAGAWGTEAFF. The CDR3, as DNA: TGCGCCAGCAGCTCCGCGGGGGCGTGGGGTACTGAAGCTTTCTTT. This chain links TRBV5-1 with TRBJ1-1; D is perhaps TRBD1 (6 bases). The CDR3 spans 15 residues. Trimming took 3 bases from V and 5 from J, leaving 17 bases between them. Germline V gives CDR1 SGHRS, CDR2 YFSETQ.

This clonotype was observed many times. The V gene is TRBV20-1, the J gene TRBJ1-5; D unresolved. Germline V gene sequence: CDR1 DFQATT, CDR2 SNEGSKA (reference sequence). The CDR3 covers 12 residues. The germline V and J ends were trimmed by 6 bases and 3 bases, with 9 bases remaining between them. This CDR3 reads CSARMSNQPQHF. DNA for the CDR3: TGCAGTGCCCGGATGTCCAATCAGCCCCAGCATTTT.

This clonotype was observed at least ten times. The chain uses TRBV12-3 or TRBV12-4 and TRBJ1-1; D is unclear. The CDR3 is 13 amino acids. Trimming stripped 6 bases from V and 7 bases from J, with 15 bases between. Here the CDR3 DNA reads TGTGCCAGCAGAGAACTGAGTCTCCTTGAAGCTTTCTTT. Translated: CASRELSLLEAFF.

This clonotype has more than one count but fewer than ten. The chain combines TRBV29-1 with TRBJ2-6; D is ambiguous. Trimming removed 7 bases from V and 1 base from J, with 8 bases in between. CDR1 and CDR2 from the germline V gene are SQVTM and ANQGSEA. There are 13 residues in the CDR3. CDR3 sequence (DNA): TGCAGCGCCCGCAGATCTGGGGCCAACGTCCTGACTTTC. Translating it yields CSARRSGANVLTF.

This clonotype was detected ten times or more. This sequence joins TRBV2 and TRBJ1-6; D remains unclear. Trimming left V 8 bases short and J 10 bases short, with 12 bases between. There are 12 residues in the CDR3. In germline, CDR1 is SNHLY, CDR2 FYNNEI. The CDR3 here is CASRRWGSPLHF. CDR3 in DNA: TGTGCCAGCCGACGTTGGGGATCACCCCTCCACTTT.

The chain employs TRBV20-1 and TRBJ2-1; a possible D gene is TRBD2 (6 bases). V was trimmed by 0 bases and J by 5 bases, leaving 14 bases between them. Germline V gene sequence: CDR1 DFQATT, CDR2 SNEGSKA (reference sequence). CDR3 size: 15 residues. CDR3 nucleotide sequence: TGCAGTGCTAGAGATCAGCGACTAGACCACAATGAGCAGTTCTTC. Its protein product is CSARDQRLDHNEQFF.

This clonotype has ten or more counts. The chain has TRBV13 and TRBJ1-4; D is ambiguous. Trimming removed 2 bases from V and 7 bases from J, with 5 bases in between. Germline CDR1 and CDR2: PRHDT and FYEKMQ (reference sequence). The CDR3 spans 12 residues. The DNA for the CDR3 is TGTGCCAGCAGCTTAAGGACTGAAAAACTGTTTTTT. Translation gives CASSLRTEKLFF.

This clonotype was observed many times. A read error may produce the germline difference seen at one junction end. The chain links TRBV19 to TRBJ1-1, with D hard to call. The germline gives CDR1 LNHDA, CDR2 SQIVND (reference sequence). This CDR3 contains 12 residues. The CDR3 DNA reads TGTGCCAGTAGTATTCCGGGATCTGATGCTTTCTTT. As protein: CASSIPGSDAFF.

About this clonotype itself: This CDR3 is missing its conserved last phenylalanine or tryptophan, likely due to a read error. The V and J genes are TRBV24-1 and TRBJ2-1; perhaps TRBD2 as D (6 bases). The V end was cut by 4 bases, the J end by 0 bases, with 27 bases between. Germline V lookup: CDR1 KGHDR, CDR2 SFDVKD. The CDR3 runs 21 residues. As DNA, the CDR3 is TGTGCCACCAGTGACCGTCGGCCGGGAATACGTAGCGGTTCCTCCTACAATGAGCAGTTCTCC. Translating gives CATSDRRPGIRSGSSYNEQFS.

The J gene is TRBJ2-3, the V gene TRBV10-3, with no clear D. This CDR3 is 13 amino acids long. CDR1 and CDR2 (germline): ENHRY, SYGVKD. The germline V and J ends were trimmed by 2 bases and 7 bases, with 10 bases remaining between them. In DNA, the CDR3 is TGTGCCATCAGTGAGGCAGGCGTTCATACGCAGTATTTT. Translating it yields CAISEAGVHTQYF.

This clonotype came up many times. This chain uses TRBV7-6 with TRBJ2-5, with D possibly being TRBD1 (5 bases). The CDR3 consists of 15 residues. In germline, CDR1 is SGHVS, CDR2 FNYEAQ. V lost 0 bases, J lost 1 base, and 9 bases lay in between. The CDR3 region has the DNA TGTGCCAGCAGCTTAGCGGTAACAGGCCAAGAGACCCAGTACTTC. Its translation: CASSLAVTGQETQYF.

This clonotype occurred many times. The V call is TRBV2, the J call TRBJ1-5; a possible D gene is TRBD1 (6 bases). V lost 5 bases and J lost 4, with 12 bases in between. Looked up from germline, CDR1 is SNHLY and CDR2 is FYNNEI. The CDR3 covers 14 residues. The CDR3 protein is CASSTAGDNQPQHF. In nucleotides, the CDR3 is TGTGCCAGCAGTACCGCAGGGGATAATCAGCCCCAGCATTTT.

This chain connects TRBV5-1 to TRBJ2-3, with D unresolved. Looked up from germline, CDR1 is SGHRS and CDR2 is YFSETQ. The ends were cut back, 1 base at V and 1 base at J, with 7 bases in the middle. The CDR3 sequence is 14 residues long. The CDR3 nucleotides are TGCGCCAGCAGCTTGCGATGGGGCACAGATACGCAGTATTTT. Protein sequence: CASSLRWGTDTQYF.

At least ten counts were recorded for this clonotype. The CDR3 sequence: CASRPGLRSETTNGYTF. The CDR3, as DNA: TGTGCCAGCAGGCCCGGCCTCAGATCCGAAACAACAAATGGCTACACCTTC. The rearrangement uses TRBV6-1 and TRBJ1-2; no clear D. The CDR3 loop spans 17 amino acids. V was shortened by 6 bases and J by 6 bases, with 26 bases between the two germline ends. CDR1 is MNHNS and CDR2 is SASEGT in the germline V gene.

The table lists this clonotype with many counts. The chain joins TRBV20-1 to TRBJ1-1, with D perhaps matching TRBD1 (5 bases). This CDR3 has 14 residues. V dropped 5 bases and J dropped 3 bases, with 16 bases sitting between them. Per germline, CDR1 DFQATT and CDR2 SNEGSKA (reference sequence). CDR3 sequence: CSACSSGGDTEAFF. Here the CDR3 DNA reads TGCAGTGCTTGCTCCTCCGGAGGGGACACTGAAGCTTTCTTT.

This clonotype came up a few times. The chain is built from TRBV4-3 and TRBJ2-3, with 9 bases matching TRBD2. Germline V gene lookup returns CDR1 LGHNA and CDR2 YSLEER. This CDR3 contains 16 residues. Unmatched junction bases numbered 5, after V lost 0 bases and J lost 4 bases. The CDR3 region has the DNA TGCGCCAGCAGCCAAGACGGCGGGAGGGCATCAGATACGCAGTATTTT. Translation: CASSQDGGRASDTQYF.

The chain carries TRBV9 and TRBJ2-1, with unresolved D. Germline values: CDR1 SGDLS, CDR2 YYNGEE. The CDR3 spans 15 residues. The ends were cut back, 0 bases at V and 10 bases at J, with 17 bases in the middle. The CDR3 is CASSVVDHLGSEQFF. The CDR3 DNA reads TGTGCCAGCAGCGTAGTGGACCACCTCGGAAGCGAGCAGTTCTTC.

There are many counts of this clonotype. The rearrangement uses TRBV7-8 and TRBJ2-1; no clear D. This CDR3 region has 14 residues. Between the trimmed V and J ends, which lost 6 bases and 3 bases, there was a span of 12 bases. Per the germline V gene, CDR1 is SGHVS and CDR2 is FQNEAQ. The CDR3 DNA reads TGTGCCAGCAGGACCATAGGTGGCTACAATGAGCAGTTCTTC. Amino acid sequence: CASRTIGGYNEQFF.

This clonotype has at least ten counts. CDR3 coding DNA: TGTGCCAGCAGGGTTGTAGCCGGTGGGGGCCCAGATACGCAGTATTTT. This sequence encodes CASRVVAGGGPDTQYF. This rearrangement joins TRBV6-2 or TRBV6-3 to TRBJ2-3, with D possibly being TRBD1 (6 bases). V lost 6 bases and J 4 bases, leaving 20 bases between the germline ends. The CDR3 extends over 16 amino acids. Germline V gene data show CDR1 as MNHEY and CDR2 as SVGEGT.

This clonotype was seen many times. This chain links TRBV5-1 with TRBJ1-6, with 10 bases aligning to TRBD1. CDR3 length: 14 residues. Germline lookup yields CDR1 SGHRS and CDR2 YFSETQ. J gave up 8 bases and V 4 bases, and 3 bases lay outside the gene matches. The CDR3 DNA is TGCGCCAGCAGCGGCGGGACAGGGGATTCACCCCTCCACTTT. This translates into CASSGGTGDSPLHF.